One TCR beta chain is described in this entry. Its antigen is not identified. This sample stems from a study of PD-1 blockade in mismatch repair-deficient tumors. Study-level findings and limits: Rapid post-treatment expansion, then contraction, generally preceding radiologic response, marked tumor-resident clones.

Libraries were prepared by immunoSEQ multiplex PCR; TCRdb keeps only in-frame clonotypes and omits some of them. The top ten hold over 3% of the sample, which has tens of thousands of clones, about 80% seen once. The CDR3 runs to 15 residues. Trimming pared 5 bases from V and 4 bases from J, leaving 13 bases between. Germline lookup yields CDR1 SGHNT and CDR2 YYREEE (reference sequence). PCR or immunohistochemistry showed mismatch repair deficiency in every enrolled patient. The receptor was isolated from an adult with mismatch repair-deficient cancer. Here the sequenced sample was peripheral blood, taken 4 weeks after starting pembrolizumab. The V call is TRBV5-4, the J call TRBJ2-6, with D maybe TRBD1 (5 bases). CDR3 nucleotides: TGTGCCAGCAGGGCTAGGGGTGAGGGGGCCAACGTCCTGACTTTC. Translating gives CASRARGEGANVLTF.